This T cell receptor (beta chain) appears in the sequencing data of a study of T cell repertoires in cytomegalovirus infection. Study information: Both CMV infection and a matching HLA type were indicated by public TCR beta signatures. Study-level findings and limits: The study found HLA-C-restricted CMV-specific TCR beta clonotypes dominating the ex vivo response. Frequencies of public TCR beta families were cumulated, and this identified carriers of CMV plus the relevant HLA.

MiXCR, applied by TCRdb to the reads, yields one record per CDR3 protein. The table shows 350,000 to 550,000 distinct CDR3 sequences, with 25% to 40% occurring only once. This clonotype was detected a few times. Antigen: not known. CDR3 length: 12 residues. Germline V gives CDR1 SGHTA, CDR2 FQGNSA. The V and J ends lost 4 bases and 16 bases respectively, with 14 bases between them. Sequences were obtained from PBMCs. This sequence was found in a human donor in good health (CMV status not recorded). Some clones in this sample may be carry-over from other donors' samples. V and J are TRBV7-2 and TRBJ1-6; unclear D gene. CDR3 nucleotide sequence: TGTGCCAGCAGCTGGCGGGATACCTTTCTCCACTTT. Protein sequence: CASSWRDTFLHF.